This TCR beta chain is from a study of OX40 agonist ivuxolimab in advanced cancers. Overall study: Patients were dosed with the agonistic anti-OX40 (CD134) antibody ivuxolimab.

About this clone: Its antigen remains unknown.

Study observations and caveats: Averaged across samples, CD8+ T cells carried more expanded clones than CD4+ did.

Only in-frame clones appear in the TCRdb table, and some are missing; sequencing was by immunoSEQ multiplex PCR. The sample contains approximately 50,000 clones, around 81% of which appear only once. V was pared by 2 bases and J by 3 bases, with 8 bases between. Germline-derived CDR1 and CDR2 are MNHNY and SVGAGI (reference sequence). The CDR3 has 13 amino acids. V is TRBV6-6 and J is TRBJ2-7; D is uncertain. The TCR was taken from an adult with an advanced solid tumor such as melanoma, head and neck, liver or kidney cancer. The material was CD4+ or CD8+ T cells sorted from blood, obtained in a trial of the OX40 agonist ivuxolimab. The CDR3 DNA is TGTGCCAGCAGTTACGAGGAAGGCTACGAGCAGTACTTC. Translated: CASSYEEGYEQYF.